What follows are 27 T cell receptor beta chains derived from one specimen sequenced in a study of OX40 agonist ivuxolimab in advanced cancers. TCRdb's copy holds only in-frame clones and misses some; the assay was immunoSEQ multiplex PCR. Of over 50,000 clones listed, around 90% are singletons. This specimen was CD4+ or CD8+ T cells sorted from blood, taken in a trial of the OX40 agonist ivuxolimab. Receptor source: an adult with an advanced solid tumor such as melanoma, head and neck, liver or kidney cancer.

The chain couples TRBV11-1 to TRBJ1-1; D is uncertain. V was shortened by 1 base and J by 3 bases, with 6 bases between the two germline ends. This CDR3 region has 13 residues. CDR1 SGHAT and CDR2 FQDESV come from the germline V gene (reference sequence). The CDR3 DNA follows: TGTGCCAGCAGCTTAGAAAGGGACACTGAAGCTTTCTTT. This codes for CASSLERDTEAFF.

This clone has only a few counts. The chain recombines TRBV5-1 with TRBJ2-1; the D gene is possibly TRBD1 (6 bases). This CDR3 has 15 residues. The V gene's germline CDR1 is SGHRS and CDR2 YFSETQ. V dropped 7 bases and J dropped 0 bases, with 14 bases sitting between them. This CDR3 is CASLAIGGSYNEQFF. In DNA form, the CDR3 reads TGCGCCAGCCTGGCGATAGGGGGCTCCTACAATGAGCAGTTCTTC.

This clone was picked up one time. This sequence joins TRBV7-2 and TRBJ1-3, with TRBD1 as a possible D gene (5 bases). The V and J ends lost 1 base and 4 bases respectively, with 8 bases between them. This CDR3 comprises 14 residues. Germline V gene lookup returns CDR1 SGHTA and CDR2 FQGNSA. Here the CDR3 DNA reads TGTGCCAGCAGCTTAGAGAGGGGCGGAAACACCATATATTTT. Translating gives CASSLERGGNTIYF.

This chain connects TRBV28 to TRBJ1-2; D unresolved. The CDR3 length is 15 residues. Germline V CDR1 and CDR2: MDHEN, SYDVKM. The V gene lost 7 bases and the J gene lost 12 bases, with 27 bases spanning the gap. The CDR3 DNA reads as TGTGCCAGCAAGACCCACAAAGGGAAATCAGTTAGGAACACCTTC. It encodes CASKTHKGKSVRNTF.

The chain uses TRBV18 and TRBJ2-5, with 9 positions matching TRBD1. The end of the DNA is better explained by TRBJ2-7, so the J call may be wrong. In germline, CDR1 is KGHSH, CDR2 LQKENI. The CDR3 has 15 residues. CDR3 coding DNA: TGTGCCAGCTCACCAGGCGGGACAGGGCGTTACGAGCAGTACTTC. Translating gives CASSPGGTGRYEQYF.

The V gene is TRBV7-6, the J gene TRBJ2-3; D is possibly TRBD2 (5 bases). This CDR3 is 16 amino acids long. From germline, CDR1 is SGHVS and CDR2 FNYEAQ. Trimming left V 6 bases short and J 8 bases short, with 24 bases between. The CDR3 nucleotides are TGTGCCAGCAGTCCTCTAACCGGGCCCAGCGGATCTACGCAGTATTTT. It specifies CASSPLTGPSGSTQYF.

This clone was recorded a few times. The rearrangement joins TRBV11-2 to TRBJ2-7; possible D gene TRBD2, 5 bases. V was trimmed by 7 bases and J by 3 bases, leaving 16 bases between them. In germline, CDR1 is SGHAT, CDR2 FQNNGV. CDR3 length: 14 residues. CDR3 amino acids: CASTFSGGGYEQYF. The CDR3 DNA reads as TGTGCCAGCACCTTCAGCGGCGGAGGCTACGAGCAGTACTTC.

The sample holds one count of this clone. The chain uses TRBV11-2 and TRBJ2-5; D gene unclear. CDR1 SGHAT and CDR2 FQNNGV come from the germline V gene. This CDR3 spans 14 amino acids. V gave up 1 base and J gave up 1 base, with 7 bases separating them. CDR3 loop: CASSLASSQETQYF. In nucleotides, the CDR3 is TGTGCCAGCAGCTTAGCTTCATCCCAAGAGACCCAGTACTTC.

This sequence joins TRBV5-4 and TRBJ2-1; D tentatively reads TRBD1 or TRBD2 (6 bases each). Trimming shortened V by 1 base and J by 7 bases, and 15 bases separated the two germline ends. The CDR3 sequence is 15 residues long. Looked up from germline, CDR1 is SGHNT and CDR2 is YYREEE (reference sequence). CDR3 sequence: CASSLRGPYSNEQFF. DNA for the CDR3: TGTGCCAGCAGCTTGCGGGGGCCCTACTCGAATGAGCAGTTCTTC. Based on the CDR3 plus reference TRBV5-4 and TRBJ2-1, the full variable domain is ETGVTQSPTHLIKTRGQQVTLRCSSQSGHNTVSWYQQALGQGPQFIFQYYREEENGRGNFPPRFSGLQFPNYSSELNVNALELDDSALYLCASSLRGPYSNEQFFGPGTRLTVL.

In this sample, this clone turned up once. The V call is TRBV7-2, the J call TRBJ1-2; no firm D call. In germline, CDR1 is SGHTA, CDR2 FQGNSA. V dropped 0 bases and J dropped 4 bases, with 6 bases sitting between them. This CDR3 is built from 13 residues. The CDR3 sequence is CASSLAQIYGYTF. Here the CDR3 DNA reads TGTGCCAGCAGCTTAGCACAGATCTATGGCTACACCTTC. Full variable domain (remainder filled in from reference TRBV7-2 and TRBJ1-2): GAGVSQSPSNKVTEKGKDVELRCDPISGHTALYWYRQSLGQGLEFLIYFQGNSAPDKSGLPSDRFSAERTGGSVSTLTIQRTQQEDSAVYLCASSLAQIYGYTFGSGTRLTVV.

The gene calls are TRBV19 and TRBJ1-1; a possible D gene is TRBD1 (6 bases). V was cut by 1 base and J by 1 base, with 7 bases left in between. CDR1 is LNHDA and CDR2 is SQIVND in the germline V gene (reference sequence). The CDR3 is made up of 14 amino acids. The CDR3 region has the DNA TGTGCCAGTAGTATAGGGACAGAGAACACTGAAGCTTTCTTT. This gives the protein CASSIGTENTEAFF.

The CDR3 bases are TGTGCCAGCAGCCCAACGCTGGACAGGGGAGTGGATACGCAGTATTTT. Amino acid sequence: CASSPTLDRGVDTQYF. This rearrangement joins TRBV2 to TRBJ2-3; 9 positions agree with TRBD1. In germline, CDR1 is SNHLY, CDR2 FYNNEI. The CDR3 extends over 16 amino acids. J gave up 6 bases and V 6 bases, and 13 bases lay outside the gene matches.

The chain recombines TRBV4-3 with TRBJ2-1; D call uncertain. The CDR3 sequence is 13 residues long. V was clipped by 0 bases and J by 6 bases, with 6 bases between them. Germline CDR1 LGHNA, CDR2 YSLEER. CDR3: CASSQESFNEQFF. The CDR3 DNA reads TGCGCCAGCAGCCAAGAAAGCTTCAATGAGCAGTTCTTC.

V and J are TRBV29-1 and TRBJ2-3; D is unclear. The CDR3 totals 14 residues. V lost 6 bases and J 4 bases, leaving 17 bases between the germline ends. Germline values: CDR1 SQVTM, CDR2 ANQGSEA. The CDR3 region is CSVDLSSLPDTQYF. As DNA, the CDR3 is TGCAGCGTAGACCTCTCTTCGCTTCCAGATACGCAGTATTTT.

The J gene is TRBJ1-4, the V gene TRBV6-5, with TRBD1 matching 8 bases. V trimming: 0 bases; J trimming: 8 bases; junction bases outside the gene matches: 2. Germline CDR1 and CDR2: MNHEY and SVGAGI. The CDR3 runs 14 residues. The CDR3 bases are TGTGCCAGCAGTTACTCGGCAGGGGGCGAAAAACTGTTTTTT. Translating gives CASSYSAGGEKLFF.

In DNA form, the CDR3 reads TGTGCCAGCAGTTTAATGAGAGGGGGCAATCAGCCCCAGCATTTT. It translates to CASSLMRGGNQPQHF. The chain combines TRBV28 with TRBJ1-5; D possibly corresponds to TRBD1 (5 bases). Germline CDR1 and CDR2: MDHEN and SYDVKM. V was clipped by 2 bases and J by 2 bases, with 10 bases between them. This CDR3 comprises 15 residues.

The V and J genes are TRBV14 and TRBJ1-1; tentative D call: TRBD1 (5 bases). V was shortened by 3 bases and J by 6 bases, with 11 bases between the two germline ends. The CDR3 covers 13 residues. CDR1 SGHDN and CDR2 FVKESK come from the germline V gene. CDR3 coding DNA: TGTGCCAGCAGCCATGCAGGGAGCCCTGAAGCTTTCTTT. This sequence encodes CASSHAGSPEAFF.

CDR3 DNA sequence: TGTGCCAGCTCACCTGGGGGGAATAGCAATCAGCCCCAGCATTTT. Amino acid sequence: CASSPGGNSNQPQHF. The chain links TRBV18 to TRBJ1-5, with D maybe TRBD1 (5 bases). Between the trimmed V and J ends, which lost 3 bases and 0 bases, there was a span of 9 bases. The germline V gene has CDR1 KGHSH and CDR2 LQKENI. The CDR3 consists of 15 residues.

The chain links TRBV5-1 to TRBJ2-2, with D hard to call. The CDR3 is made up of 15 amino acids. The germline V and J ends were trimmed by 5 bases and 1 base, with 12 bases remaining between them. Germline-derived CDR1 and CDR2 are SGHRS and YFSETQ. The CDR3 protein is CASRRPTENTGELFF. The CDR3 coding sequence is TGCGCCAGCAGAAGGCCAACCGAGAACACCGGGGAGCTGTTTTTT.

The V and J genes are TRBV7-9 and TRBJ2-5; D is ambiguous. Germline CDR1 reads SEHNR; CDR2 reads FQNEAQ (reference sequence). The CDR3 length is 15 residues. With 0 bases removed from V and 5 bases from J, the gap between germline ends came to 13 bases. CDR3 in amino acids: CASSLARATWETQYF. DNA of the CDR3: TGTGCCAGCAGCTTAGCTAGGGCTACATGGGAGACCCAGTACTTC.

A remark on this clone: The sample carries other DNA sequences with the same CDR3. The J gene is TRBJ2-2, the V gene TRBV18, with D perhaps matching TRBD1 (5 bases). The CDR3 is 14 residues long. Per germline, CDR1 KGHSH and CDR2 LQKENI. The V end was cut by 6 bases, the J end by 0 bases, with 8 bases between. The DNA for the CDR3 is TGTGCCAGCTCGCCCAGGGCGAACACCGGGGAGCTGTTTTTT. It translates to CASSPRANTGELFF.

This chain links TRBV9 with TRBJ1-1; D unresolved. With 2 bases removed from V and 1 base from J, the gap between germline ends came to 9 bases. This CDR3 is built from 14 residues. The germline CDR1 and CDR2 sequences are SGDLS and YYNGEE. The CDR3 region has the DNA TGTGCCAGCAGCGTTCAGCCAGCGAACACTGAAGCTTTCTTT. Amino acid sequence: CASSVQPANTEAFF.

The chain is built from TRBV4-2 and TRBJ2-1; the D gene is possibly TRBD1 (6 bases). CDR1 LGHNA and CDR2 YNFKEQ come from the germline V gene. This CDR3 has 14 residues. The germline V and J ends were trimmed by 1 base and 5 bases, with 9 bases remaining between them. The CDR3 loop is CASSQGTANNEQFF. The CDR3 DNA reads TGTGCCAGCAGCCAAGGGACAGCAAACAATGAGCAGTTCTTC.

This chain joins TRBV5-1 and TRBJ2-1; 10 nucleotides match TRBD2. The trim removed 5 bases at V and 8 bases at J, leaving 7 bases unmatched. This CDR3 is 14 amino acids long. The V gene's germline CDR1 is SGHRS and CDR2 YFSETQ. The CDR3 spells CASRASGSWDEQFF. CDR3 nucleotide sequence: TGCGCCAGCAGGGCTAGCGGGAGTTGGGATGAGCAGTTCTTC. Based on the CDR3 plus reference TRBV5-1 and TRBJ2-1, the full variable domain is KAGVTQTPRYLIKTRGQQVTLSCSPISGHRSVSWYQQTPGQGLQFLFEYFSETQRNKGNFPGRFSGRQFSNSRSEMNVSTLELGDSALYLCASRASGSWDEQFFGPGTRLTVL.

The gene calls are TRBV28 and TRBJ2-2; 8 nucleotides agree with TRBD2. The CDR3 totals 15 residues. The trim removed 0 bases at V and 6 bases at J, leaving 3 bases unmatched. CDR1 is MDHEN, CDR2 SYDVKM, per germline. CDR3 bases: TGTGCCAGCAGTTTATGGCGGGAGGCTTCCGGGGAGCTGTTTTTT. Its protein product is CASSLWREASGELFF. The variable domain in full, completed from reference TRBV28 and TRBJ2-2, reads DVKVTQSSRYLVKRTGEKVFLECVQDMDHENMFWYRQDPGLGLRLIYFSYDVKMKEKGDIPEGYSVSREKKERFSLILESASTNQTSMYLCASSLWREASGELFFGEGSRLTVL.

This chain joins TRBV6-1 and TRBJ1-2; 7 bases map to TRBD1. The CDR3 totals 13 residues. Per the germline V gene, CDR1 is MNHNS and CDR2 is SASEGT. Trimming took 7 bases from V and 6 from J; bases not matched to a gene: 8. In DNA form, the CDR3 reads TGTGCCAGCATTTTTACAGGGGAAGATGGCTACACCTTC. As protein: CASIFTGEDGYTF.

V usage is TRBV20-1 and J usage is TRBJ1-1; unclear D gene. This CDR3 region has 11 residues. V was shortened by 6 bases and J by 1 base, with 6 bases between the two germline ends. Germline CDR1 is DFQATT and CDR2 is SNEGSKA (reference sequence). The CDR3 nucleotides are TGCAGTGCCCCGGAGAACACTGAAGCTTTCTTT. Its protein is CSAPENTEAFF.